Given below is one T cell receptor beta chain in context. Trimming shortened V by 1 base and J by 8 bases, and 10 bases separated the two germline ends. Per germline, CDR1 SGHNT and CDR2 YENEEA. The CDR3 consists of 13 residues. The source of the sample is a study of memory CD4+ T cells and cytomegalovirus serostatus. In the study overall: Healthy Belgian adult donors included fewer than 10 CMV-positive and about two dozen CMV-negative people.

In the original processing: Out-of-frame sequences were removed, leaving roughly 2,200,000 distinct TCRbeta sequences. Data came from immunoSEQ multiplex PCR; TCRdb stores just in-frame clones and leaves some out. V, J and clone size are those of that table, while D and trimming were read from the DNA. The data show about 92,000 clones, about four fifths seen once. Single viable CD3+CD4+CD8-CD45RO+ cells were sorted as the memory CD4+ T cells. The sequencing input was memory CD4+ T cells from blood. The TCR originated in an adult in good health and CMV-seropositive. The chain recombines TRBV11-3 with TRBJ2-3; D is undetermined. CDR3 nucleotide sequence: TGTGCCAGCAGCTTAGGGCCGACGAGTACGCAGTATTTT. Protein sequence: CASSLGPTSTQYF.